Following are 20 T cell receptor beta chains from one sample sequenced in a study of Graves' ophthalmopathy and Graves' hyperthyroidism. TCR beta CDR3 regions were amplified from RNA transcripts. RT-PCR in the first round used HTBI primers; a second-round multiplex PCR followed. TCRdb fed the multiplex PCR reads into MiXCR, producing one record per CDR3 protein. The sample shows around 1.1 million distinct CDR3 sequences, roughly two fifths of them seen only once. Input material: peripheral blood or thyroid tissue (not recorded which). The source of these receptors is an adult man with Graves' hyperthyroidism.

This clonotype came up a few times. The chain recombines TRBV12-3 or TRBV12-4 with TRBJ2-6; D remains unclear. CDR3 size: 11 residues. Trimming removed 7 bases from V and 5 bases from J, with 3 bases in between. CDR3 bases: TGTGCCAGCAATAGGGCCAACGTCCTGACTTTC. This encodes CASNRANVLTF.

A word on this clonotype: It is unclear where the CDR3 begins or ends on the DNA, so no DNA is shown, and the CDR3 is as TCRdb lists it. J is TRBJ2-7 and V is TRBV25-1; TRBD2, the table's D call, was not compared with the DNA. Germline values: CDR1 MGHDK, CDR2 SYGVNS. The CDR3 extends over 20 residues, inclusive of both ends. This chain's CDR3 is CASSIYFCSVALAAAYEQYF.

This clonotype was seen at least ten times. CDR3 sequence (DNA): TGTGCCAGCACCGGTGTGGGGAACACTGAAGCTTTCTTT. Translated, it gives CASTGVGNTEAFF. This chain connects TRBV6-5 to TRBJ1-1; D is undetermined. Germline V gives CDR1 MNHEY, CDR2 SVGAGI. V shed 7 bases and J shed 1 base, with 10 bases lying between them. There are 13 residues in the CDR3.

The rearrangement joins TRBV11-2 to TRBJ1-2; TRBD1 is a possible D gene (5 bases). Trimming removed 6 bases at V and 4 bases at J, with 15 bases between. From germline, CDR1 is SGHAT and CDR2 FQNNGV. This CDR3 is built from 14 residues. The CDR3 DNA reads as TGTGCCAGCAGTGACGACAGTTGGGGCTATGGCTACACCTTC. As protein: CASSDDSWGYGYTF.

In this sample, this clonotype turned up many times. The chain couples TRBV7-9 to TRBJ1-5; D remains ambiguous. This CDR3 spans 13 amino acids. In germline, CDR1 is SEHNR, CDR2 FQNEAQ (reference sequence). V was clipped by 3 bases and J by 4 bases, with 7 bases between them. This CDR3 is CASSFGSNQPQHF. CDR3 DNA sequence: TGTGCCAGCAGCTTCGGATCAAATCAGCCCCAGCATTTT.

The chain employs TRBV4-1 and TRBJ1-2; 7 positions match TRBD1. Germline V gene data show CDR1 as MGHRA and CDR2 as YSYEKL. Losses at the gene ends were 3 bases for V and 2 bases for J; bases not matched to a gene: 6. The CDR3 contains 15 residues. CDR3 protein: CASSQQPGQNYGYTF. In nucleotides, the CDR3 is TGCGCCAGCAGCCAGCAACCGGGACAGAACTATGGCTACACCTTC.

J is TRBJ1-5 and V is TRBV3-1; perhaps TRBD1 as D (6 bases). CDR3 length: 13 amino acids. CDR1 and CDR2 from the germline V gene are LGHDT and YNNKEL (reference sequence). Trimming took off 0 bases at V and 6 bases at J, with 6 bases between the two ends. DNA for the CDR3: TGTGCCAGCAGCCAAGAAGGGGGTCAGCCCCAGCATTTT. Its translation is CASSQEGGQPQHF.

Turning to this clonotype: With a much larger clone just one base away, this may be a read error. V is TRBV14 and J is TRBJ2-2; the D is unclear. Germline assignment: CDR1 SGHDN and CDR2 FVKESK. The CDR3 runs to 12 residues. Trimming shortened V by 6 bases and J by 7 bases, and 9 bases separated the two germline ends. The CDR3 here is CASSYSLGELFF. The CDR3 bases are TGTGCCAGCAGTTACAGCCTCGGGGAGCTGTTTTTT.

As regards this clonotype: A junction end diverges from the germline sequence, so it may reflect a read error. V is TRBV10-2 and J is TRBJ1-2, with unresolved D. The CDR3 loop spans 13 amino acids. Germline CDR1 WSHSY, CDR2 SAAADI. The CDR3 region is CASSPNQADGYTF. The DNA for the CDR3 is TGTGCCAGCTCACCGAACCAAGCGGATGGCTACACCTTC.

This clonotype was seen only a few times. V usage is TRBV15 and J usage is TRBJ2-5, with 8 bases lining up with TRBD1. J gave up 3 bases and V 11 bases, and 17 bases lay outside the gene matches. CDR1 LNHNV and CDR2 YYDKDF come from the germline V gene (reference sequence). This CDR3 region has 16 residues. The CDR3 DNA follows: TGTGCCTCAAAGGATTGGGCAGGGGGCGCGGAAGAGACCCAGTACTTC. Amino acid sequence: CASKDWAGGAEETQYF.

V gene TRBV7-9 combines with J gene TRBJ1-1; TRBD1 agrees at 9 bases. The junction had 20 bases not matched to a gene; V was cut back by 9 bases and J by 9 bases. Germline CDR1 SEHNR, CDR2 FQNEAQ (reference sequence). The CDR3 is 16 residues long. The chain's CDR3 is CASSWGQGYGEWQAFF. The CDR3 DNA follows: TGTGCCAGTAGTTGGGGACAGGGATATGGCGAATGGCAAGCTTTCTTT.

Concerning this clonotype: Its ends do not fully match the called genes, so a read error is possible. CDR3 sequence (DNA): TGCGCCAGCAGCTTCACCGGGACAGGGGACGTAAACAGTGAAGCTTTCTTT. Its translation: CASSFTGTGDVNSEAFF. The chain combines TRBV5-1 with TRBJ1-1; 10 bases fit TRBD1. Germline loops: CDR1 SGHRS, CDR2 YFSETQ. CDR3 size: 17 residues.

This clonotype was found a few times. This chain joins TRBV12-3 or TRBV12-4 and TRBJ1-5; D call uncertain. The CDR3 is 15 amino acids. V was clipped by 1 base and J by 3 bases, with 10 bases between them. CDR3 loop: CASSLGAGDNQPQHF. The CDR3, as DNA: TGTGCCAGCAGTTTAGGAGCGGGAGACAATCAGCCCCAGCATTTT.

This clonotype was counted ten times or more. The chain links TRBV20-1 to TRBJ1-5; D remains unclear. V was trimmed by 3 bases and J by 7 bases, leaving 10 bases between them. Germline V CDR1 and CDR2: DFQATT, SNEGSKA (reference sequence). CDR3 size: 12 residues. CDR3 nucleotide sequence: TGCAGTGCTAGGCATCGGGTCCAGCCCCAGCATTTT. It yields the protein CSARHRVQPQHF.

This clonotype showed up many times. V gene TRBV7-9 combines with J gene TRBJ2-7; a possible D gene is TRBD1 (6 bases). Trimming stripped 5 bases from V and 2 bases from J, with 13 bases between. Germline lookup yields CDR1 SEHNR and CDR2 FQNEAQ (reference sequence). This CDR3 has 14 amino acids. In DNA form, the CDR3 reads TGTGCCAGCAGCCACCGGGACAACCCCTACGAGCAGTACTTC. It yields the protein CASSHRDNPYEQYF.

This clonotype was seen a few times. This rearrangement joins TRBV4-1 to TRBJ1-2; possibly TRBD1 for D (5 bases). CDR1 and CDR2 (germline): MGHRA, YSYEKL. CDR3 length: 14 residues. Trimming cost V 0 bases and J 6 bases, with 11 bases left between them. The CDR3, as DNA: TGCGCCAGCAGCCAAGACAGGGTAACCCATGGCTACACCTTC. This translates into CASSQDRVTHGYTF.

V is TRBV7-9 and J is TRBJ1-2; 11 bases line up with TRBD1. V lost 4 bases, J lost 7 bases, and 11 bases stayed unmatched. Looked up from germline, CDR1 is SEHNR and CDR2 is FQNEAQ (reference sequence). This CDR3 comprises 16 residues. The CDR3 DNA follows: TGTGCCAGCAGCTCAACCGGGACAGGGGGGTCGGGTGGCTACACCTTC. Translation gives CASSSTGTGGSGGYTF.

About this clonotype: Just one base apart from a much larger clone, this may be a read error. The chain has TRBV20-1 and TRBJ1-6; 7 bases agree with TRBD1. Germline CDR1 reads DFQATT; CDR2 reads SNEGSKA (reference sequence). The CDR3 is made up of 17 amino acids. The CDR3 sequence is CSAPTNQRDRNKSPLHF. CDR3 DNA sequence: TGCAGTGCTCCAACAAATCAGAGGGACAGAAATAAATCACCCCTCCACTTT.

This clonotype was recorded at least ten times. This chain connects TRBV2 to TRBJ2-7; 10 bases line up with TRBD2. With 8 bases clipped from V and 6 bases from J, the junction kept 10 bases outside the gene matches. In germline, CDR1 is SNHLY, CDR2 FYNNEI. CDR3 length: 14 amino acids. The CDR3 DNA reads TGTGCCAGCGGAATTCTAGCGGGAGTATCCGAGCAGTACTTC. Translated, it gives CASGILAGVSEQYF.

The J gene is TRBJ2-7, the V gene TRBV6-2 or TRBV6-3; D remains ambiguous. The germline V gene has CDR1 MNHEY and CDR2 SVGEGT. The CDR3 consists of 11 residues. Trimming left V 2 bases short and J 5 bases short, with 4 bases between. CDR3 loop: CASSYVHEQYF. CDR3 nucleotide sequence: TGTGCCAGCAGTTACGTCCACGAGCAGTACTTC.